These T cell receptor beta chains were read from a single sample in a study of Graves' ophthalmopathy and Graves' hyperthyroidism. TCRdb passed the multiplex PCR reads through MiXCR, listing each CDR3 protein once. The sample consists of approximately 500,000 distinct CDR3 sequences, around an eighth of them appearing once. Source material: blood. These receptors came from a woman aged 25 to 39 with Graves' ophthalmopathy. Each CDR3 is given with its conserved first and last residue. A D gene is named only where the DNA matches it firmly. Size values are once, few and many counts, or a class for expanded clones, and some rows have none.

CDR3 DNA: TGTGCCTGGAAACAAGGGGGAGCTTTCTACGAGCAGTACTTC
CDR3 protein: CAWKQGGAFYEQYF
J gene: TRBJ2-7
CDR3 length: 14
D gene: NA
clone size: few
V gene: TRBV30

CDR3 DNA: TGTGCCAGTAGTATAGCGGCAGGCCCCGTCTCAGAGCAGTACTTC
CDR3 protein: CASSIAAGPVSEQYF
J gene: TRBJ2-7
CDR3 length: 15
D gene: NA
clone size: few
V gene: TRBV19

CDR3 DNA: TGTGCCAGCAGTGAAGCAGCGGGACACATCTCTGGAAACACCACATATTTT
CDR3 protein: CASSEAAGHISGNTTYF
J gene: TRBJ1-3
CDR3 length: 17
D gene: NA
clone size: many
V gene: TRBV6-1

CDR3 DNA: TGCGCCAGCAGCCAACTAGGGGCATACCAAGAGACCCAGTACTTC
CDR3 protein: CASSQLGAYQETQYF
J gene: TRBJ2-5
CDR3 length: 15
D gene: NA
clone size: many
V gene: TRBV4-1

CDR3 DNA: TGTGCCAGCCTCGGGCAGGGGTACAGAAACACCATATATTTT
CDR3 protein: CASLGQGYRNTIYF
J gene: TRBJ1-3
CDR3 length: 14
D gene: NA
clone size: many
V gene: TRBV28

CDR3 DNA: TGTGCCAGCAGCCAAGATCGCGGAGGTGCAACCGAAGCTTTCTTT
CDR3 protein: CASSQDRGGATEAFF
J gene: TRBJ1-1
CDR3 length: 15
D gene: NA
clone size: NA
V gene: TRBV3-1

CDR3 DNA: TGTGCCAGCAGTTTGACAGGGGAGGGCAATCAGCCCCAGCATTTT
CDR3 protein: CASSLTGEGNQPQHF
J gene: TRBJ1-5
CDR3 length: 15
D gene: TRBD1
clone size: NA
V gene: TRBV6-5

CDR3 DNA: TGTGCCAGCAGTCCTCAGACGACAGGGGGCTCCTATGGCTACACCTTC
CDR3 protein: CASSPQTTGGSYGYTF
J gene: TRBJ1-2
CDR3 length: 16
D gene: TRBD1
clone size: many
V gene: TRBV27

CDR3 DNA: TGTGCCAGCAGCCCCCGGGACAGGGGGCTTGGAAACACCATATATTTT
CDR3 protein: CASSPRDRGLGNTIYF
J gene: TRBJ1-3
CDR3 length: 16
D gene: TRBD1
clone size: few
V gene: TRBV5-6

CDR3 DNA: TGTGCCAGCAGCTCCACAGGGGCGGGCTATAATTCACCCCTCCACTTT
CDR3 protein: CASSSTGAGYNSPLHF
J gene: TRBJ1-6
CDR3 length: 16
D gene: TRBD1
clone size: many
V gene: TRBV7-8

CDR3 DNA: TGCAGTGCTAGGGACAGGGCCGGTAAGGACTACGAGCAGTACTTC
CDR3 protein: CSARDRAGKDYEQYF
J gene: TRBJ2-7
CDR3 length: 15
D gene: TRBD1
clone size: many
V gene: TRBV20-1

CDR3 DNA: TGTGCCAGCAGCCTCCTTAGCGGGGCCCCCTCCTACGAGCAGTACTTC
CDR3 protein: CASSLLSGAPSYEQYF
J gene: TRBJ2-7
CDR3 length: 16
D gene: TRBD2
clone size: few
V gene: TRBV6-1

CDR3 DNA: TGTGCCAGCAGCCATAGCAGGGAGACCCTCTCACCCCTCCACTTT
CDR3 protein: CASSHSRETLSPLHF
J gene: TRBJ1-6
CDR3 length: 15
D gene: NA
clone size: many
V gene: TRBV14

CDR3 DNA: TGCAGCGTTGTGTGGGAGGCGAGCTATGGCTACACCTTC
CDR3 protein: CSVVWEASYGYTF
J gene: TRBJ1-2
CDR3 length: 13
D gene: NA
clone size: many
V gene: TRBV29-1

CDR3 DNA: TGTGCCAGCAGCCCCCGCGAAGGGGTCTGGGAAGAGACCCAGTACTTC
CDR3 protein: CASSPREGVWEETQYF
J gene: TRBJ2-5
CDR3 length: 16
D gene: NA
clone size: few
V gene: TRBV9

CDR3 DNA: TGTGCCAGCAGTTACTCGATAATCACGCAGGGCTCCTACGAGCAGTACTTC
CDR3 protein: CASSYSIITQGSYEQYF
J gene: TRBJ2-7
CDR3 length: 17
D gene: NA
clone size: many
V gene: TRBV6-2/TRBV6-3

CDR3 DNA: TGTGCCAGCAGTGGTCTGGGCGCAGCCAAAAACATTCAGTACTTC
CDR3 protein: CASSGLGAAKNIQYF
J gene: TRBJ2-4
CDR3 length: 15
D gene: NA
clone size: many
V gene: TRBV6-1

CDR3 DNA: TGTGCCAGCAGTTTATCTCACAGGGGAACCGGGGAGCTGTTTTTT
CDR3 protein: CASSLSHRGTGELFF
J gene: TRBJ2-2
CDR3 length: 15
D gene: TRBD1
clone size: many
V gene: TRBV28

CDR3 DNA: TGCGCCAGCAGCTTGCAAGGATTGGGCGACGAGCAGTACTTC
CDR3 protein: CASSLQGLGDEQYF
J gene: TRBJ2-7
CDR3 length: 14
D gene: NA
clone size: NA
V gene: TRBV5-1

CDR3 DNA: TGTGCCAGCAGCCCAGGAGGACAGCGCAACACTGAAGCTTTCTTT
CDR3 protein: CASSPGGQRNTEAFF
J gene: TRBJ1-1
CDR3 length: 15
D gene: NA
clone size: many
V gene: TRBV9

CDR3 DNA: TGTGCCAGTAGTAAGCTGTCCAACTCACCCCCCCACTTT
CDR3 protein: CASSKLSNSPPHF
J gene: TRBJ1-6
CDR3 length: 13
D gene: NA
clone size: few
V gene: TRBV19

CDR3 DNA: TGTGCCAGCAGTCGGACTAGCGGGGCCTCCTACGAGCAGTACTTC
CDR3 protein: CASSRTSGASYEQYF
J gene: TRBJ2-7
CDR3 length: 15
D gene: TRBD2
clone size: many
V gene: TRBV6-1

CDR3 DNA: TGCAGTGCTAGGACTAGCGGGAGTACGGAGACCCAGTACTTC
CDR3 protein: CSARTSGSTETQYF
J gene: TRBJ2-5
CDR3 length: 14
D gene: TRBD2
clone size: many
V gene: TRBV20-1

CDR3 DNA: TGTGCCAGCGTCGCGGGGGAGACCCAGTACTTC
CDR3 protein: CASVAGETQYF
J gene: TRBJ2-5
CDR3 length: 11
D gene: NA
clone size: NA
V gene: TRBV7-9

CDR3 DNA: TGTGCCAGCAGTTGGTCGCAGCCCAATCAGCCCCAGCATTTT
CDR3 protein: CASSWSQPNQPQHF
J gene: TRBJ1-5
CDR3 length: 14
D gene: NA
clone size: many
V gene: TRBV6-5

CDR3 DNA: TGTGCCAGCAGTACAACAGGGAAACAAGAGACCCAGTACTTC
CDR3 protein: CASSTTGKQETQYF
J gene: TRBJ2-5
CDR3 length: 14
D gene: NA
clone size: many
V gene: TRBV12-3/TRBV12-4

CDR3 DNA: TGTGCCAGCAGAGGGCCAGGCGGAAGCTATGGCTACACCTTC
CDR3 protein: CASRGPGGSYGYTF
J gene: TRBJ1-2
CDR3 length: 14
D gene: NA
clone size: many
V gene: TRBV12-3/TRBV12-4

CDR3 DNA: TGTGCCACCAGCAGACGAGGGCAGGGCAATCAGCCCCAGCATTTT
CDR3 protein: CATSRRGQGNQPQHF
J gene: TRBJ1-5
CDR3 length: 15
D gene: NA
clone size: many
V gene: TRBV15

CDR3 DNA: TGTGCCAGCAGCCTCGCCGGGACTAGCGGGAGTGACATTCAGTACTTC
CDR3 protein: CASSLAGTSGSDIQYF
J gene: TRBJ2-4
CDR3 length: 16
D gene: TRBD2
clone size: many
V gene: TRBV6-1

CDR3 DNA: TGTGCCACACGGACAGGGACGTATGGCTACACCTTC
CDR3 protein: CATRTGTYGYTF
J gene: TRBJ1-2
CDR3 length: 12
D gene: TRBD1
clone size: NA
V gene: TRBV12-3/TRBV12-4

CDR3 DNA: TGTGCCAGCAGTGAAGGGTGGCCAGGGAGACGAGGCTACACCTTC
CDR3 protein: CASSEGWPGRRGYTF
J gene: TRBJ1-2
CDR3 length: 15
D gene: NA
clone size: NA
V gene: TRBV6-1

CDR3 DNA: TGTGCCATGGGGACAGATGCTGCCTCTGGGGCCAACGTCCTGACTTTC
CDR3 protein: CAMGTDAASGANVLTF
J gene: TRBJ2-6
CDR3 length: 16
D gene: TRBD1
clone size: many
V gene: TRBV10-3

CDR3 DNA: TGTACCACCAGCAGAGATAGGGGGGGCGTGACTGAAGCTTTCTTT
CDR3 protein: CTTSRDRGGVTEAFF
J gene: TRBJ1-1
CDR3 length: 15
D gene: NA
clone size: many
V gene: TRBV15

CDR3 DNA: TGTGCCAGCAGCTTAGGTGGACAAGCCTACGAGCAGTACTTC
CDR3 protein: CASSLGGQAYEQYF
J gene: TRBJ2-7
CDR3 length: 14
D gene: NA
clone size: many
V gene: TRBV7-8

CDR3 DNA: TGTGCCAGCAGTTTACCAGGGGTAAATCAGCCCCAGCATTTT
CDR3 protein: CASSLPGVNQPQHF
J gene: TRBJ1-5
CDR3 length: 14
D gene: NA
clone size: many
V gene: TRBV27

CDR3 DNA: TGTGCCAGCAGTCCCCTTCGGACAGGGCGGCCCCAAGAGACCCAGTACTTC
CDR3 protein: CASSPLRTGRPQETQYF
J gene: TRBJ2-5
CDR3 length: 17
D gene: TRBD1
clone size: few
V gene: TRBV28

CDR3 DNA: TGCGCCAGCAGCGTAAGGTACCGGGTGGGACAGTTAAATTCACCCCTCCACTTT
CDR3 protein: CASSVRYRVGQLNSPLHF
J gene: TRBJ1-6
CDR3 length: 18
D gene: TRBD1
clone size: many
V gene: TRBV5-1

CDR3 DNA: TGCGCCAGCAGCCACCTAGCGGGAGAAAGGGTTATCGGGGAGCTGTTTTTT
CDR3 protein: CASSHLAGERVIGELFF
J gene: TRBJ2-2
CDR3 length: 17
D gene: TRBD2
clone size: NA
V gene: TRBV4-1

CDR3 DNA: TGTGCCAGTAGGCGGACAGCTGAAGCTTTCTTT
CDR3 protein: CASRRTAEAFF
J gene: TRBJ1-1
CDR3 length: 11
D gene: NA
clone size: many
V gene: TRBV19

CDR3 DNA: TGTGCCAGCAGTCCTTTTGGTCCGAGCTCCTACGAGCAGTACTTC
CDR3 protein: CASSPFGPSSYEQYF
J gene: TRBJ2-7
CDR3 length: 15
D gene: NA
clone size: many
V gene: TRBV7-2

CDR3 DNA: TGTGCCAGCTCACCGGCGGGACTGAACGAGCAGTACTTC
CDR3 protein: CASSPAGLNEQYF
J gene: TRBJ2-7
CDR3 length: 13
D gene: NA
clone size: many
V gene: TRBV18

CDR3 DNA: TGTGCCCCCCGGGTCACCTACGAGCAGTACTTC
CDR3 protein: CAPRVTYEQYF
J gene: TRBJ2-7
CDR3 length: 11
D gene: NA
clone size: NA
V gene: TRBV24-1